Following are 24 T cell receptor beta chains from one sample sequenced in a study of a mutant IDH1 vaccine in newly diagnosed glioma. The antigens of these receptors remain unknown. Time point given: week 11, during vaccination. The vaccine gave 300 ug of a 20-mer mutant IDH1 peptide subcutaneously per dose. This table comes from immunoSEQ multiplex PCR, and its TCRdb copy is limited to in-frame clones, with some not included. The sample has 110,000 or so clones, almost 90% seen once. The material sequenced was PBMCs, taken from a glioma patient whose treatment included an IDH1 peptide vaccine. The receptors stem from a woman aged 50 to 60 with glioma.

The chain recombines TRBV28 with TRBJ1-1; D unclear. From germline, CDR1 is MDHEN and CDR2 SYDVKM. Trimming removed 1 base at V and 4 bases at J, with 10 bases between. The CDR3 consists of 14 residues. CDR3 sequence reads: CASSLSAFLTEAFF. The CDR3 bases are TGTGCCAGCAGTTTATCTGCATTCCTCACTGAAGCTTTCTTT.

This chain connects TRBV28 to TRBJ2-5; no clear D. Per germline, CDR1 MDHEN and CDR2 SYDVKM. This CDR3 is built from 14 residues. Trimming took off 3 bases at V and 3 bases at J, with 11 bases between the two ends. CDR3 DNA sequence: TGTGCCAGCAGTTTGGGGTTGGGGAAAGAGACCCAGTACTTC. This translates into CASSLGLGKETQYF.

Here the CDR3 reads CASSVQEGRLQETQYF. In DNA form, the CDR3 reads TGTGCCAGCAGCGTACAGGAGGGGCGACTCCAAGAGACCCAGTACTTC. This chain uses TRBV9 with TRBJ2-5; a weak D match, TRBD2 (6 bases). V lost 1 base, J lost 1 base, and 14 bases lay in between. The CDR3 runs 16 residues. Germline CDR1 and CDR2: SGDLS and YYNGEE.

The chain couples TRBV21-1 to TRBJ1-1. TRBV21-1 is a pseudogene locus. The CDR3 runs 15 residues. The CDR3 DNA sequence: TGTGCCAGCAGCAAGATCCCCGATATGACCACTGAAGCTTTCTTT. The encoded protein is CASSKIPDMTTEAFF.

The chain carries TRBV9 and TRBJ2-7; D uncertain. This CDR3 is built from 13 residues. Germline V gene data show CDR1 as SGDLS and CDR2 as YYNGEE. V was shortened by 4 bases and J by 3 bases, with 11 bases between the two germline ends. CDR3 residues: CASSPSGYYEQYF. The CDR3 bases are TGTGCCAGCAGCCCAAGTGGGTACTACGAGCAGTACTTC.

The chain has TRBV30 and TRBJ2-3; no definite D call. CDR1 and CDR2 from the germline V gene are GTSNPN and SVGIG (reference sequence). Trimming cost V 2 bases and J 0 bases, with 12 bases left between them. The CDR3 totals 15 residues. This CDR3 reads CAWSFGRSSTDTQYF. The CDR3 DNA reads as TGTGCCTGGAGTTTTGGGCGGTCTAGCACAGATACGCAGTATTTT.

The chain links TRBV28 to TRBJ2-7; D may be TRBD1 or TRBD2 (6 bases each). Trimming took 3 bases from V and 2 from J, leaving 14 bases between them. The germline gives CDR1 MDHEN, CDR2 SYDVKM. The CDR3 is made up of 15 amino acids. CDR3 protein: CASSFTGAMAYEQYF. CDR3 in DNA: TGTGCCAGCAGTTTTACGGGGGCGATGGCCTACGAGCAGTACTTC. Full variable domain (remainder filled in from reference TRBV28 and TRBJ2-7): DVKVTQSSRYLVKRTGEKVFLECVQDMDHENMFWYRQDPGLGLRLIYFSYDVKMKEKGDIPEGYSVSREKKERFSLILESASTNQTSMYLCASSFTGAMAYEQYFGPGTRLTVT.

This chain uses TRBV5-1 with TRBJ2-2; 9 bases align to TRBD2. The CDR3 spans 15 residues. V dropped 0 bases and J dropped 5; count of bases not matched to a gene: 2. In germline, CDR1 is SGHRS, CDR2 YFSETQ. The CDR3 spells CASSLATSGTGELFF. The DNA for the CDR3 is TGCGCCAGCAGCTTGGCTACTAGCGGGACCGGGGAGCTGTTTTTT.

This clone occurred a few times. The CDR3 is CASSQAGAGFTDTQYF. Here the CDR3 DNA reads TGTGCCAGCAGCCAAGCGGGGGCCGGGTTCACAGATACGCAGTATTTT. The V call is TRBV14, the J call TRBJ2-3; either TRBD1 or TRBD2 may supply D (6 bases each). The CDR3 is 16 residues long. Germline loops: CDR1 SGHDN, CDR2 FVKESK. The V end lost 1 base, the J end lost 2 bases, and 13 bases lay between the germline ends.

The chain recombines TRBV28 with TRBJ2-2; no reliable D call. The CDR3 consists of 15 residues. Germline V gives CDR1 MDHEN, CDR2 SYDVKM. V shed 6 bases and J shed 8 bases, with 19 bases lying between them. Written as DNA, the CDR3 is TGTGCCAGCAGACCCCAGCTTGGGGTGACGGGGGAGCTGTTTTTT. Translation gives CASRPQLGVTGELFF.

This chain connects TRBV5-1 to TRBJ2-1, with D tentatively TRBD1 (6 bases). The V gene's germline CDR1 is SGHRS and CDR2 YFSETQ. The CDR3 sequence is 13 residues long. V lost 5 bases to trimming and J lost 5 bases, with 11 bases between them. CDR3 region: CASRAGQNNEQFF. CDR3 nucleotide sequence: TGCGCCAGCAGGGCTGGACAGAACAATGAGCAGTTCTTC. The full variable domain, in which reference TRBV5-1 and TRBJ2-1 provide the parts outside the CDR3, is KAGVTQTPRYLIKTRGQQVTLSCSPISGHRSVSWYQQTPGQGLQFLFEYFSETQRNKGNFPGRFSGRQFSNSRSEMNVSTLELGDSALYLCASRAGQNNEQFFGPGTRLTVL.

The chain employs TRBV5-8 and TRBJ2-7; no firm D call. Germline V gives CDR1 SGHTS, CDR2 YDEGEE. The V end lost 3 bases, the J end lost 4 bases, and 11 bases lay between the germline ends. CDR3 length equals 13 residues. The CDR3 spells CASSSPPPYEQYF. DNA of the CDR3: TGTGCCAGCAGCTCTCCCCCGCCATACGAGCAGTACTTC.

The V and J genes are TRBV5-6 and TRBJ1-1; D not certain. Germline V gives CDR1 SGHDT, CDR2 YYEEEE. The CDR3 is 15 amino acids. Deletions cut 2 bases from V and 1 base from J, with 12 bases between. The CDR3 sequence is CASSLEGRQNTEAFF. The CDR3 coding sequence is TGTGCCAGCAGCTTAGAAGGTCGGCAGAACACTGAAGCTTTCTTT. Combining the CDR3 with reference TRBV5-6 and TRBJ1-1 gives the whole variable domain DAGVTQSPTHLIKTRGQQVTLRCSPKSGHDTVSWYQQALGQGPQFIFQYYEEEERQRGNFPDRFSGHQFPNYSSELNVNALLLGDSALYLCASSLEGRQNTEAFFGQGTRLTVV.

This chain links TRBV25-1 with TRBJ1-4; TRBD1 agrees at 7 bases. The CDR3 covers 13 residues. V was pared by 6 bases and J by 7 bases, with 5 bases of the junction left unmatched. Germline assignment: CDR1 MGHDK and CDR2 SYGVNS. The CDR3 coding sequence is TGTGCCAGCAGCAGGGGGTGGAGTGAAAAACTGTTTTTT. Amino acid sequence: CASSRGWSEKLFF.

This clone came up once. The chain joins TRBV6-5 to TRBJ2-7, with 10 positions matching TRBD1. The germline CDR1 and CDR2 sequences are MNHEY and SVGAGI. Losses at the gene ends were 10 bases for V and 7 bases for J; bases not matched to a gene: 7. The CDR3 has 12 amino acids. The CDR3 DNA reads TGTGCCATCAGACAGGGGGCGAGGGAGCAGTACTTC. Translation gives CAIRQGAREQYF.

Of note for this clone: The sample contains more than one DNA sequence encoding this CDR3. V and J are TRBV27 and TRBJ1-5; D might be TRBD1 (5 bases). Germline loops: CDR1 MNHEY, CDR2 SMNVEV (reference sequence). Trimming pared 3 bases from V and 3 bases from J, leaving 9 bases between. CDR3 length: 14 residues. The CDR3 coding sequence is TGTGCCAGCAGTTTGGGGGGGTCCAATCAGCCCCAGCATTTT. This translates into CASSLGGSNQPQHF.

V is TRBV7-3 and J is TRBJ2-3; 7 nucleotides agree with TRBD2. The CDR3 consists of 14 residues. From germline, CDR1 is SGHTA and CDR2 FQGTGA. V lost 5 bases, J lost 0 bases, and 2 bases stayed unmatched. The CDR3 nucleotides are TGTGCCAGCAGCCGTAGCGGGAGCACAGATACGCAGTATTTT. Its translation is CASSRSGSTDTQYF.

CDR3 loop: CASSGRDRSSNYEQYF. DNA of the CDR3: TGCGCCAGCAGTGGTCGGGACAGGAGTTCTAACTACGAGCAGTACTTC. The chain links TRBV10-2 to TRBJ2-7; 8 positions match TRBD1. Germline V gene lookup returns CDR1 WSHSY and CDR2 SAAADI. The CDR3 consists of 16 residues. After removal of 4 bases from V and 3 bases from J, the junction contained 11 bases not matched to a gene.

V is TRBV10-1 and J is TRBJ1-2; D remains ambiguous. In germline, CDR1 is WNHNN, CDR2 SYGVQD (reference sequence). The V end was cut by 5 bases, the J end by 4 bases, with 20 bases between. This CDR3 contains 16 residues. As DNA, the CDR3 is TGCGCCAGCAGTCCATCGGGATTCAAGGGAGGCTATGGCTACACCTTC. Translation gives CASSPSGFKGGYGYTF.

CDR3 sequence (DNA): TGTGCCAGCAGTTTGTTACAGGGTGCGAACACTGAAGCTTTCTTT. Its protein product is CASSLLQGANTEAFF. The rearrangement links TRBV28 to TRBJ1-1, with D perhaps TRBD1 (6 bases). The CDR3 extends over 15 amino acids. From germline, CDR1 is MDHEN and CDR2 SYDVKM. V was pared by 3 bases and J by 1 base, with 12 bases between.

The V call is TRBV27, the J call TRBJ2-3; D gene ambiguous. From germline, CDR1 is MNHEY and CDR2 SMNVEV (reference sequence). V lost 8 bases and J lost 1, with 13 bases in between. The CDR3 spans 14 residues. The CDR3 here is CASQRVGRTDTQYF. CDR3 DNA sequence: TGTGCCAGCCAACGGGTGGGCCGCACAGATACGCAGTATTTT.

The chain links TRBV19 to TRBJ2-5, with TRBD2 as a possible D gene (6 bases). CDR1 is LNHDA and CDR2 is SQIVND in the germline V gene (reference sequence). CDR3 length equals 15 residues. Trimming pared 4 bases from V and 2 bases from J, leaving 14 bases between. CDR3 DNA sequence: TGTGCCAGTAGTACCCGGGAGACGTTGCAAGAGACCCAGTACTTC. Translating gives CASSTRETLQETQYF.

The genes are TRBV19 and TRBJ1-6, with 11 positions matching TRBD1. Germline values: CDR1 LNHDA, CDR2 SQIVND (reference sequence). The V gene end was trimmed by 3 bases and the J gene end by 8 bases; junction bases not matched to a gene: 6. The CDR3 consists of 16 residues. The CDR3 is CASSIRTGGAYSPLHF. The CDR3 DNA is TGTGCCAGTAGTATCCGGACAGGGGGCGCGTATTCACCCCTCCACTTT.

The chain couples TRBV5-1 to TRBJ2-7; D call uncertain. CDR3 length: 14 amino acids. Per the germline V gene, CDR1 is SGHRS and CDR2 is YFSETQ. V lost 3 bases to trimming and J lost 2 bases, with 12 bases between them. The CDR3 DNA sequence: TGCGCCAGCAGCTCCGGTAGTACAACCTACGAGCAGTACTTC. This encodes CASSSGSTTYEQYF.